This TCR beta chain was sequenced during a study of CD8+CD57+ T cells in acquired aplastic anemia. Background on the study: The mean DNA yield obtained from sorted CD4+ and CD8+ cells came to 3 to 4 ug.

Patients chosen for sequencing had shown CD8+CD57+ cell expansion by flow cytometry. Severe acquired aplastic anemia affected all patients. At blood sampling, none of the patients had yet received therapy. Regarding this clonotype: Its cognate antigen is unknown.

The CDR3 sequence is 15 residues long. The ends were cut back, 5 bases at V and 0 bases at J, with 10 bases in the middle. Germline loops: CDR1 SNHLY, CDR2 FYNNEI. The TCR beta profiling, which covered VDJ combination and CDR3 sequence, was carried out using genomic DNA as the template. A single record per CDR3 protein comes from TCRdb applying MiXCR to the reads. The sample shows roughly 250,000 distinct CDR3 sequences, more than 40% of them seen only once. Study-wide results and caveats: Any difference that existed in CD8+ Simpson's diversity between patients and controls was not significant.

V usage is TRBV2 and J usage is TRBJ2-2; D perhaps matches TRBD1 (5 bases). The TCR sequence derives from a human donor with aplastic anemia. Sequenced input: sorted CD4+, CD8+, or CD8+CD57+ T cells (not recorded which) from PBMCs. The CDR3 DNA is TGTGCCAGCAGTAAGACAGAAACGAACACCGGGGAGCTGTTTTTT. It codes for CASSKTETNTGELFF.